Listed here are 30 T cell receptor beta chains from one sample, sequenced in a study of OX40 agonist ivuxolimab in advanced cancers. Sequencing was performed with immunoSEQ multiplex PCR; in TCRdb, only in-frame clones are kept and a portion is missing. The repertoire has 20,000 to 30,000 clones, roughly 66% of them found once; the top ten carry approximately 18%. This material consisted of CD4+ or CD8+ T cells sorted from blood, taken in a trial of the OX40 agonist ivuxolimab. All receptors come from an adult with an advanced solid tumor such as melanoma, head and neck, liver or kidney cancer.

The rearrangement links TRBV28 to TRBJ1-1, with 8 bases identical to TRBD1. Germline CDR1 is MDHEN and CDR2 is SYDVKM. V trimming: 5 bases; J trimming: 2 bases; junction bases outside the gene matches: 7. The CDR3 is made up of 15 amino acids. CDR3 residues: CASSRQGRENTEAFF. The CDR3 DNA sequence: TGTGCCAGCAGTCGACAGGGGCGGGAAAACACTGAAGCTTTCTTT. Full variable domain (rest looked up from reference TRBV28 and TRBJ1-1): DVKVTQSSRYLVKRTGEKVFLECVQDMDHENMFWYRQDPGLGLRLIYFSYDVKMKEKGDIPEGYSVSREKKERFSLILESASTNQTSMYLCASSRQGRENTEAFFGQGTRLTVV.

The chain uses TRBV5-1 and TRBJ2-1; unclear D gene. Germline CDR1 reads SGHRS; CDR2 reads YFSETQ. Trimming pared 0 bases from V and 0 bases from J, leaving 7 bases between. The CDR3 is made up of 15 amino acids. DNA of the CDR3: TGCGCCAGCAGCTTGGAGGCAGGCTCCTACAATGAGCAGTTCTTC. Its protein product is CASSLEAGSYNEQFF.

The rearrangement joins TRBV28 to TRBJ2-7; tentatively, D is TRBD1 or TRBD2 (5 bases each). The V and J ends lost 7 bases and 3 bases respectively, with 16 bases between them. CDR1 is MDHEN and CDR2 is SYDVKM in the germline V gene. The CDR3 extends over 14 amino acids. The CDR3 nucleotides read TGTGCCAGCATCGCCGGGGCGGGCGACTACGAGCAGTACTTC. This translates into CASIAGAGDYEQYF.

J is TRBJ2-1 and V is TRBV7-8; TRBD1 aligns across 11 bases. This CDR3 region has 17 residues. The J segment lost 4 bases and the V segment lost 5 bases, leaving 10 bases of the junction unmatched. Germline-derived CDR1 and CDR2 are SGHVS and FQNEAQ. The CDR3 region is CASSPSGQGAHYNEQFF. CDR3 nucleotide sequence: TGTGCCAGCAGCCCGAGCGGACAGGGGGCGCATTACAATGAGCAGTTCTTC. The full variable domain, with the rest looked up from reference TRBV7-8 and TRBJ2-1, is GAGVSQSPRYKVAKRGQDVALRCDPISGHVSLFWYQQALGQGPEFLTYFQNEAQLDKSGLPSDRFFAERPEGSVSTLKIQRTQQEDSAVYLCASSPSGQGAHYNEQFFGPGTRLTVL.

The chain recombines TRBV10-3 with TRBJ1-4; D might be TRBD1 (5 bases). V was pared by 3 bases and J by 4 bases, with 12 bases between. Germline V lookup: CDR1 ENHRY, CDR2 SYGVKD. The CDR3 totals 15 residues. CDR3 nucleotide sequence: TGTGCCATCAGTGACCCCACAGGAGATAATGAAAAACTGTTTTTT. Its protein product is CAISDPTGDNEKLFF.

The chain uses TRBV11-2 and TRBJ2-3; 9 bases align to TRBD2. The trim removed 5 bases at V and 2 bases at J, leaving 11 bases unmatched. The CDR3 loop spans 17 amino acids. The germline gives CDR1 SGHAT, CDR2 FQNNGV. DNA of the CDR3: TGTGCCAGCAGCCTTTTGCCAGCGGGGGGAAACACAGATACGCAGTATTTT. The encoded protein is CASSLLPAGGNTDTQYF.

This chain joins TRBV11-3 and TRBJ2-1; possibly TRBD2 for D (5 bases). Trimming removed 0 bases at V and 12 bases at J, with 21 bases between. This CDR3 spans 16 amino acids. CDR1 SGHNT and CDR2 YENEEA come from the germline V gene. The CDR3 nucleotides are TGTGCCAGCAGCTTAGAAGGCGCCCTCCTAACCCGGGGGCAGTTCTTC. Its protein is CASSLEGALLTRGQFF.

In its sample, this clone was seen once. The chain recombines TRBV7-9 with TRBJ1-4; D unclear. Trimming pared 6 bases from V and 3 bases from J, leaving 11 bases between. This CDR3 comprises 14 residues. Germline-derived CDR1 and CDR2 are SEHNR and FQNEAQ (reference sequence). The CDR3 DNA sequence: TGTGCCAGCAGTCAAGTTCGTGCTAATGAAAAACTGTTTTTT. Amino acid sequence: CASSQVRANEKLFF.

The V and J genes are TRBV27 and TRBJ1-1, with 8 nucleotides matching TRBD1. CDR1 is MNHEY, CDR2 SMNVEV, per germline (reference sequence). V dropped 5 bases and J dropped 0; count of bases not matched to a gene: 5. The CDR3 runs to 15 residues. The CDR3 nucleotides are TGTGCCAGCAGTCCACGGACAGGGCTGAACACTGAAGCTTTCTTT. Translating gives CASSPRTGLNTEAFF.

V gene TRBV6-1 combines with J gene TRBJ1-1; no clear D gene. This CDR3 is built from 14 residues. Trimming took off 8 bases at V and 4 bases at J, with 17 bases between the two ends. Germline assignment: CDR1 MNHNS and CDR2 SASEGT. The CDR3 loop reads CASSPRVIFTEAFF. The CDR3 region has the DNA TGTGCCAGCTCCCCCCGAGTGATCTTCACTGAAGCTTTCTTT.

This clone was found a few times. Other DNA sequences of this sample code for an identical CDR3. This chain uses TRBV5-6 with TRBJ2-7, with D unresolved. Deletions cut 4 bases from V and 1 base from J, with 9 bases between. The CDR3 spans 13 residues. The germline gives CDR1 SGHDT, CDR2 YYEEEE. DNA of the CDR3: TGTGCCAGCAGCCCCCCTGGGTCCTACGAGCAGTACTTC. As protein: CASSPPGSYEQYF.

The chain joins TRBV6-5 to TRBJ2-2; the D is unclear. The germline V gene has CDR1 MNHEY and CDR2 SVGAGI. There are 11 residues in the CDR3. The V end lost 5 bases, the J end lost 13 bases, and 11 bases lay between the germline ends. The CDR3 region is CASSEVALLFF. The CDR3 nucleotides are TGTGCCAGCAGTGAAGTGGCATTGCTGTTTTTT.

This clone is classed as medium-sized. The rearrangement uses TRBV7-9 and TRBJ2-7, with D possibly being TRBD2 (6 bases). Germline V lookup: CDR1 SEHNR, CDR2 FQNEAQ (reference sequence). CDR3 length equals 14 residues. Trimming removed 5 bases at V and 2 bases at J, with 13 bases between. The CDR3 protein is CASSPSGTAYEQYF. CDR3 nucleotide sequence: TGTGCCAGCAGCCCCTCCGGGACTGCCTACGAGCAGTACTTC.

This rearrangement joins TRBV2 to TRBJ2-7; 10 bases align to TRBD1. This CDR3 has 15 residues. Germline CDR1 is SNHLY and CDR2 is FYNNEI. The J segment lost 5 bases and the V segment lost 4 bases, leaving 8 bases of the junction unmatched. Written as DNA, the CDR3 is TGTGCCAGCAGTGGGAGCCGGGACAGGGGCCACGAGCAGTACTTC. It encodes CASSGSRDRGHEQYF.

V usage is TRBV30 and J usage is TRBJ2-1, with 8 positions matching TRBD2. Germline-derived CDR1 and CDR2 are GTSNPN and SVGIG (reference sequence). V trimming: 2 bases; J trimming: 5 bases; junction bases outside the gene matches: 8. CDR3 length: 15 amino acids. The CDR3 here is CAWSLGGGGHNEQFF. As DNA, the CDR3 is TGTGCCTGGAGTCTTGGCGGCGGGGGGCACAATGAGCAGTTCTTC. The variable domain in full, completed from reference TRBV30 and TRBJ2-1, reads SQTIHQWPATLVQPVGSPLSLECTVEGTSNPNLYWYRQAAGRGLQLLFYSVGIGQISSEVPQNLSASRPQDRQFILSSKKLLLSDSGFYLCAWSLGGGGHNEQFFGPGTRLTVL.

This clone was observed a handful of times. CDR3 sequence (DNA): TGTGCCAGCAGCCGTCTAGCGGGGGGGCCAGATACGCAGTATTTT. It encodes CASSRLAGGPDTQYF. The chain is built from TRBV6-5 and TRBJ2-3; 12 bases agree with TRBD2. CDR1 MNHEY and CDR2 SVGAGI come from the germline V gene. With 6 bases clipped from V and 4 bases from J, the junction kept 5 bases outside the gene matches. The length of the CDR3 is 15 residues.

The chain employs TRBV15 and TRBJ1-2; 7 bases are a match to TRBD1. Germline-derived CDR1 and CDR2 are LNHNV and YYDKDF (reference sequence). The CDR3 totals 15 residues. V dropped 3 bases and J dropped 0; count of bases not matched to a gene: 4. The CDR3 DNA reads TGTGCCACCAGCAGGGAGGGGGCGCCTAACTATGGCTACACCTTC. Amino acid sequence: CATSREGAPNYGYTF.

This clone was seen only a few times. The J gene is TRBJ1-5, the V gene TRBV4-1, with TRBD1 identical over 9 bases. The junction had 16 bases not matched to a gene; V was cut back by 11 bases and J by 2 bases. CDR1 is MGHRA and CDR2 is YSYEKL in the germline V gene. The CDR3 is made up of 17 amino acids. This CDR3 is CAGLKRDREFCNQPQHF. CDR3 bases: TGCGCCGGATTGAAGCGGGACAGGGAGTTTTGCAATCAGCCCCAGCATTTT.

The chain employs TRBV9 and TRBJ1-3, with 9 nucleotides matching TRBD1. V trimming: 3 bases; J trimming: 1 base; junction bases outside the gene matches: 5. This CDR3 region has 16 residues. Germline CDR1 and CDR2: SGDLS and YYNGEE. This CDR3 is CASSARGTGSGNTIYF. CDR3 bases: TGTGCCAGCAGCGCAAGGGGGACAGGGTCTGGAAACACCATATATTTT.

The rearrangement uses TRBV11-2 and TRBJ2-3; D might be TRBD1 or TRBD2, each matching 6 bases. There are 14 residues in the CDR3. The V and J ends lost 8 bases and 6 bases respectively, with 18 bases between them. Germline loops: CDR1 SGHAT, CDR2 FQNNGV. CDR3 DNA: TGTGCCAGCCCAGGGGACTCACCTTCGGATACGCAGTATTTT. Its protein is CASPGDSPSDTQYF.

The gene calls are TRBV19 and TRBJ2-5; maybe TRBD2 (6 bases). The CDR3 consists of 14 residues. Deletions cut 6 bases from V and 5 bases from J, with 16 bases between. Looked up from germline, CDR1 is LNHDA and CDR2 is SQIVND (reference sequence). The CDR3 coding sequence is TGTGCCAGTAGCCCGGGACTTTATGTCGAGACCCAGTACTTC. It specifies CASSPGLYVETQYF.

The rearrangement links TRBV9 to TRBJ1-1; 7 bases map to TRBD1. The germline V gene encodes CDR1 SGDLS and CDR2 YYNGEE. V lost 2 bases, J lost 6 bases, and 7 bases stayed unmatched. This CDR3 is built from 14 residues. The DNA of the CDR3 is TGTGCCAGCAGCGTTACAGGGGTGGTGGCTGAAGCTTTCTTT. This codes for CASSVTGVVAEAFF.

This clone showed up just a few times. The V gene is TRBV13, the J gene TRBJ2-1; perhaps TRBD2 as D (6 bases). V lost 5 bases and J 4 bases, leaving 15 bases between the germline ends. The CDR3 totals 15 residues. CDR1 PRHDT and CDR2 FYEKMQ come from the germline V gene (reference sequence). The CDR3 region is CASSPQTGEYNEQFF. The CDR3 DNA reads TGTGCCAGCAGCCCCCAGACGGGGGAATACAATGAGCAGTTCTTC. The full variable domain, completed using reference TRBV13 and TRBJ2-1, is AAGVIQSPRHLIKEKRETATLKCYPIPRHDTVYWYQQGPGQDPQFLISFYEKMQSDKGSIPDRFSAQQFSDYHSELNMSSLELGDSALYFCASSPQTGEYNEQFFGPGTRLTVL.

This clone is judged medium-sized. The chain couples TRBV5-6 to TRBJ2-2; 9 bases match TRBD1. Germline V lookup: CDR1 SGHDT, CDR2 YYEEEE. J gave up 6 bases and V 4 bases, and 7 bases lay outside the gene matches. The CDR3 length is 15 residues. CDR3 nucleotides: TGTGCCAGCAGCCCGGGACAGGGTACGTCCGGGGAGCTGTTTTTT. Its translation is CASSPGQGTSGELFF.

The V and J genes are TRBV7-2 and TRBJ2-1; D is ambiguous. Germline-derived CDR1 and CDR2 are SGHTA and FQGNSA. Trimming shortened V by 3 bases and J by 4 bases, and 7 bases separated the two germline ends. This CDR3 has 13 amino acids. CDR3 in amino acids: CASSLREYNEQFF. DNA of the CDR3: TGTGCCAGCAGCTTGAGAGAATACAATGAGCAGTTCTTC.

DNA for the CDR3: TGTGCCAGCAGCCCTCTCGGACAGGGCGCAGGAGGCTACACCTTC. This encodes CASSPLGQGAGGYTF. The chain recombines TRBV11-2 with TRBJ1-2; 8 bases align to TRBD1. This CDR3 region has 15 residues. Germline V gene sequence: CDR1 SGHAT, CDR2 FQNNGV. Unmatched junction bases numbered 13, after V lost 5 bases and J lost 8 bases.

V and J are TRBV5-4 and TRBJ1-2; no reliable D call. Germline lookup yields CDR1 SGHNT and CDR2 YYREEE (reference sequence). V was pared by 0 bases and J by 7 bases, with 19 bases between. The CDR3 contains 16 residues. CDR3 in DNA: TGTGCCAGCAGCTTGGCCGGTGTGTGGGGTAACAGTGGCTACACCTTC. Translation: CASSLAGVWGNSGYTF.

Only one count was recorded for this clone. J is TRBJ2-7 and V is TRBV11-2; D remains unclear. In germline, CDR1 is SGHAT, CDR2 FQNNGV. Trimming pared 5 bases from V and 5 bases from J, leaving 16 bases between. The CDR3 sequence is 14 residues long. For the CDR3, the DNA is TGTGCCAGCAGCCCTACGACCTTATCGGACGAGCAGTACTTC. This gives the protein CASSPTTLSDEQYF.

CDR3 sequence: CAIQQGNEQFF. DNA of the CDR3: TGTGCCATCCAGCAGGGCAATGAGCAGTTCTTC. The chain has TRBV11-1 and TRBJ2-1; TRBD1 might be the D (5 bases). V dropped 10 bases and J dropped 6 bases, with 10 bases sitting between them. The CDR3 spans 11 residues. Germline CDR1 and CDR2: SGHAT and FQDESV (reference sequence).

This clone is deemed medium-sized (0.01 to 0.1%). V and J are TRBV29-1 and TRBJ2-1; 9 nucleotides agree with TRBD1. With V trimmed by 8 bases and J by 1 base, 6 bases remained unmatched. There are 14 residues in the CDR3. Germline V gene lookup returns CDR1 SQVTM and CDR2 ANQGSEA. CDR3 amino acids: CSLLGTGSYNEQFF. Written as DNA, the CDR3 is TGCAGCCTCCTGGGGACAGGGTCCTACAATGAGCAGTTCTTC.